This TCR beta chain was captured in a study of cytomegalovirus exposure and HLA in healthy donors. Only one count was recorded for this clone. The CDR3 covers 15 residues. V lost 3 bases and J 7 bases, leaving 14 bases between the germline ends. Germline loops: CDR1 SGHNT, CDR2 YYREEE (reference sequence). A multiplex PCR was run with 60 Vbeta primers and 13 Jbeta primers. Sequenced by immunoSEQ multiplex PCR; TCRdb stores in-frame clones only, minus some. The table shows some 71,000 clones, with roughly two thirds occurring only once. The sequence was obtained from a man in his forties in good health and CMV-seropositive. The sample comprised PBMCs. The gene calls are TRBV5-4 and TRBJ1-6, with D unclear. The CDR3 sequence is CASSSLGRENSPLHF. The CDR3 bases are TGTGCCAGCAGCTCGCTAGGGAGGGAGAATTCACCCCTCCACTTT.